This TCR beta chain was captured in a study of blood T cell repertoires in COVID-19. Across the study: Acute and convalescent COVID-19 specimens originated in the United States, Italy and Spain.

Between the trimmed V and J ends, which lost 6 bases and 8 bases, there was a span of 10 bases. Per germline, CDR1 MNHEY and CDR2 SVGAGI. The CDR3 has 11 residues. Sequencing was performed with immunoSEQ multiplex PCR; in TCRdb, only in-frame clones are kept and a portion is missing. Seen here are about 160,000 clones, around 75% observed once, and the top ten hold approximately 14%. The sequenced sample consisted of peripheral blood. The genes are TRBV6-5 and TRBJ1-2; weak D call: TRBD1 (5 bases). The sequence was obtained from a woman of 80 years or more with acute or convalescent COVID-19. The CDR3 loop reads CASSPGWGYTF. The CDR3 coding sequence is TGTGCCAGCAGCCCAGGGTGGGGCTACACCTTC.